This section outlines one TCR beta chain sequence together with its context. The antigen remains undetermined. V gave up 0 bases and J gave up 0 bases, with 12 bases separating them. Germline V gives CDR1 WSHSY, CDR2 SAAADI. The CDR3 runs to 17 residues. Vbeta (60) and Jbeta (13) primers were used in the PCR. Clones were sequenced by immunoSEQ multiplex PCR, and TCRdb holds only the in-frame ones, with some missing. The sample records 150,000 or so clones, roughly 80% being singletons. This specimen comes from a study of cytomegalovirus exposure and HLA in healthy donors. Study outcomes and limitations: The authors considered a cluster of highly shared sequence variants likely to be a sequencing artifact. Per a prior analysis, the majority of TCR beta V segments were productive roughly 87% or roughly 30% of the time. Rare TCR sequences dominated, though some public TCRs recurred in many donors.

This chain links TRBV10-2 with TRBJ2-1; D is perhaps TRBD2 (5 bases). The TCR comes from a male donor in good health and CMV-seropositive. The sequenced material came from PBMCs. CDR3 protein: CASSESRTHRSYNEQFF. The CDR3 bases are TGCGCCAGCAGTGAGTCACGGACTCATCGCTCCTACAATGAGCAGTTCTTC.